This T cell receptor beta chain was found in a study of cytomegalovirus exposure and HLA in healthy donors. The PCR employed 60 Vbeta primers together with 13 Jbeta primers. Repertoires were generated with immunoSEQ multiplex PCR, while TCRdb's copy carries only in-frame clones and drops some. The sample has 150,000 to 180,000 clones, approximately 80% seen once; the top ten hold around 13%. Details on this clone: What it binds is not known. The same CDR3 can be traced to other DNA sequences in this sample.

Study results and caveats: Previously analyzed data showed that most TCR beta V segments were productive at a frequency of about 90% or about 30%.

This TCR derives from a young man in good health and CMV-seropositive. The sequencing sample was made of PBMCs.

Here the CDR3 DNA reads TGTGCCAGCAGACCAACGGGGGGCAATCAGCCCCAGCATTTT. Protein: CASRPTGGNQPQHF. This rearrangement joins TRBV6-1 to TRBJ1-5; D may be TRBD1 (5 bases). Trimming left V 6 bases short and J 2 bases short, with 11 bases between. There are 14 residues in the CDR3. In germline, CDR1 is MNHNS, CDR2 SASEGT.